These T cell receptor beta chains were read from a single sample in a study of T cell responses to AZD1222 COVID-19 vaccine. Repertoires were generated with immunoSEQ multiplex PCR, while TCRdb's copy carries only in-frame clones and drops some. The sample includes nearly 90,000 clones, roughly 90% of them seen just once. The sample in question was peripheral blood, obtained 28 days after the second AZD1222 dose. The receptors were sampled from an adult who received the AZD1222 COVID-19 vaccine. CDR3s include the opening cysteine and the closing phenylalanine or tryptophan. Each record gives: V gene, J gene, clone size, D gene, CDR3 protein, CDR3 DNA. D genes are given only for firm matches. Where a row states a size, it is once, few, many or the class of an expanded clone; other rows omit it.

TRBV7-9	TRBJ1-5	NA	NA	CASSSWTDQPQHF	TGTGCCAGCAGCTCCTGGACGGATCAGCCCCAGCATTTT
TRBV5-1	TRBJ2-7	NA	TRBD1	CASSSLTTGTAYEQYF	TGCGCCAGCAGCTCACTAACTACCGGGACAGCTTACGAGCAGTACTTC
TRBV11-3	TRBJ2-2	once	NA	CASSPAGLRGGELFF	TGTGCCAGCAGCCCTGCAGGGCTTCGGGGCGGGGAGCTGTTTTTT
TRBV4-3	TRBJ2-7	NA	NA	CASSQGRAPSYEQYF	TGCGCCAGCAGCCAAGGCCGTGCTCCGTCTTACGAGCAGTACTTC
TRBV27	TRBJ1-1	NA	NA	CASSFFHGNTEAFF	TGTGCCAGCAGTTTTTTCCACGGGAACACTGAAGCTTTCTTT
TRBV6-5	TRBJ2-5	NA	TRBD1	CASTQTGGGETQYF	TGTGCCAGCACCCAGACAGGGGGCGGGGAGACCCAGTACTTC
TRBV11-2	TRBJ1-2	NA	NA	CASSFLGAGAPYYGYTF	TGTGCCAGCAGCTTTCTAGGAGCGGGGGCTCCCTACTATGGCTACACCTTC
TRBV14	TRBJ2-6	NA	NA	CASSRLGGPGANVLTF	TGTGCCAGCAGCCGGCTAGGGGGGCCGGGGGCCAACGTCCTGACTTTC
TRBV20-1	TRBJ1-2	NA	NA	CRGGYGYTF	TGCCGGGGAGGGTATGGCTACACCTTC
TRBV11-2	TRBJ2-5	NA	NA	CASSFGAQETQYF	TGTGCCAGCAGCTTCGGGGCGCAAGAGACCCAGTACTTC
TRBV19	TRBJ2-3	NA	TRBD2	CASSIGTSFTDTQYF	TGTGCCAGTAGTATTGGGACTAGCTTCACAGATACGCAGTATTTT
TRBV7-2	TRBJ1-2	once	NA	CASSLGFYGYTF	TGTGCCAGCAGCTTAGGATTCTATGGCTACACCTTC
TRBV19	TRBJ2-2	NA	NA	CASSVLGRGELFF	TGTGCCAGTAGCGTGCTGGGACGCGGGGAGCTGTTTTTT
TRBV12-5	TRBJ2-5	NA	NA	CASGLVLSGVLETQYF	TGTGCTAGTGGTTTGGTACTCTCAGGGGTTTTAGAGACCCAGTACTTC
TRBV30	TRBJ1-6	few	NA	CAWSSQGNSPLHF	TGTGCCTGGAGTTCCCAGGGTAATTCACCCCTCCACTTT
TRBV6-2/TRBV6-3	TRBJ2-7	NA	NA	CASSKLRRTLSYEQYF	TGTGCCAGCAGTAAGCTGAGGCGCACCCTTTCCTACGAGCAGTACTTC
TRBV18	TRBJ2-2	NA	NA	CASSPEGGAGAGELFF	TGTGCCAGCTCACCAGAGGGAGGCGCCGGGGCCGGGGAGCTGTTTTTT
TRBV6-5	TRBJ2-3	NA	TRBD2	CASKIGLAGALW	TGTGCCAGCAAGATAGGACTAGCGGGGGCCCTGTGG
TRBV7-9	TRBJ2-3	NA	NA	CASSLFADTQYF	TGTGCCAGCAGCTTATTTGCAGATACGCAGTATTTT
TRBV3-1/TRBV3-2	TRBJ2-2	NA	NA	CAFWGSRSTGELFF	TGTGCCTTTTGGGGTTCTCGGAGCACCGGGGAGCTGTTTTTT
TRBV6-1	TRBJ2-3	NA	NA	CASSEGEIAGTGYIQYF	TGTGCCAGCAGTGAAGGGGAAATAGCGGGGACAGGGTATATCCAGTATTTT
TRBV6-5	TRBJ1-2	NA	NA	CASSYSMYRDYGYTF	TGTGCCAGCAGTTACTCGATGTACAGAGACTATGGCTACACCTTC
TRBV7-9	TRBJ2-7	NA	TRBD1	CASSLTSGTASYEQYF	TGTGCCAGCAGCTTAACCTCCGGGACAGCGTCCTACGAGCAGTACTTC
TRBV24-1	TRBJ2-5	NA	TRBD1	CATSDTGQGFGETQYF	TGTGCCACCAGTGATACGGGACAGGGGTTCGGAGAGACCCAGTACTTC
TRBV6-5	TRBJ1-1	NA	NA	CASSSRGGRTEAFF	TGTGCCAGCAGTTCGCGGGGGGGCCGCACTGAAGCTTTCTTT
TRBV19	TRBJ1-1	NA	TRBD1	CASSRTGKATEAFF	TGTGCCAGTAGTAGGACAGGGAAGGCCACTGAAGCTTTCTTT
TRBV28	TRBJ1-1	once	NA	CATTKGRAAFF	TGTGCCACCACAAAGGGGAGGGCGGCTTTCTTT
TRBV5-4	TRBJ2-3	NA	NA	CASSHSTPDTQYF	TGTGCCAGCAGCCATTCCACTCCAGATACGCAGTATTTT
TRBV5-4	TRBJ1-1	NA	NA	CASRLGTEAFF	TGTGCCAGCAGGTTGGGGACTGAAGCTTTCTTT
TRBV7-3	TRBJ1-2	once	NA	CASSLRTAGGYTF	TGTGCCAGCAGCCTCCGGACAGCCGGTGGCTACACCTTC
TRBV18	TRBJ1-1	once	NA	CASSPSQRNTEAFF	TGTGCCAGCTCACCATCACAGCGGAACACTGAAGCTTTCTTT
TRBV11-3	TRBJ2-1	NA	NA	CASSPRGASAYNEQFF	TGTGCCAGCAGCCCCCGAGGGGCTAGCGCATACAATGAGCAGTTCTTC
TRBV3-1/TRBV3-2	TRBJ2-7	NA	TRBD1	CASREHGTGGWDEQYF	TGTGCCAGCAGAGAACACGGGACAGGGGGCTGGGACGAGCAGTACTTC
TRBV5-6	TRBJ2-1	NA	NA	CASSWGATRYNEQFF	TGTGCCAGCAGCTGGGGGGCCACGAGGTACAATGAGCAGTTCTTC
TRBV10-1	TRBJ2-7	once	NA	CASSPTRASYEQYF	TGCGCCAGCTCCCCCACGCGGGCCTCCTACGAGCAGTACTTC
TRBV19	TRBJ1-5	NA	NA	CASSPRTARSNQPQHF	TGTGCCAGTAGTCCCCGGACGGCCCGTAGCAATCAGCCCCAGCATTTT
TRBV5-4	TRBJ1-2	NA	NA	CASSLDSNYGYTF	TGTGCCAGCAGCTTGGACAGCAACTATGGCTACACCTTC
TRBV12-3/TRBV12-4	TRBJ1-4	NA	NA	CASSDVEKLFF	TGTGCCAGCAGTGATGTTGAAAAACTGTTTTTT
TRBV4-1	TRBJ1-1	NA	NA	CASRGDTEAFF	TGCGCCAGCAGGGGGGACACTGAAGCTTTCTTT
TRBV7-9	TRBJ1-5	once	NA	CASTGSYSNQPQHF	TGTGCCAGCACTGGGTCCTATAGCAATCAGCCCCAGCATTTT
TRBV18	TRBJ2-7	NA	TRBD1	CASSPSWTGAYEQYF	TGTGCCAGCTCACCGTCCTGGACAGGAGCCTACGAGCAGTACTTC
TRBV5-8	TRBJ1-2	NA	NA	CASSLGSSGWDGYTF	TGTGCCAGCAGCTTGGGGTCATCCGGCTGGGATGGCTACACCTTC
TRBV2	TRBJ1-6	NA	NA	CASSDSGYYNSPLHF	TGTGCCAGCAGTGATTCAGGATACTATAATTCACCCCTCCACTTT
TRBV5-1	TRBJ1-1	NA	NA	CASSFAGMTEAFF	TGCGCCAGCAGCTTTGCAGGGATGACTGAAGCTTTCTTT
TRBV7-9	TRBJ1-5	NA	NA	CASSPGTHNQPQHF	TGTGCCAGCAGCCCCGGGACGCACAATCAGCCCCAGCATTTT
TRBV6-5	TRBJ1-5	NA	NA	CASTQMLNQPQHF	TGTGCCAGCACCCAGATGCTTAATCAGCCCCAGCATTTT
TRBV28	TRBJ1-6	NA	NA	CASSKVAGVGSPLHF	TGTGCCAGCAGTAAGGTTGCAGGGGTGGGCTCACCCCTCCACTTT
TRBV4-1	TRBJ2-1	NA	TRBD2	CASSQGLAGALGNEQFF	TGCGCCAGCAGCCAAGGACTAGCGGGGGCCTTAGGCAATGAGCAGTTCTTC